The rows below give T cell receptor beta chains drawn from one sample of a study of beta chain features in type 1 diabetes. Repertoires were generated with immunoSEQ multiplex PCR, while TCRdb's copy carries only in-frame clones and drops some. The sample shows about 130,000 clones, 9.2% of them seen only once. Sequenced input: central memory CD4+ T cells from blood. The source is a man aged 18 to 29 in good health. The CDR3 runs from the conserved cysteine through the conserved F or W. A D gene is named only where the DNA matches it firmly. A row's size may be missing; if present it is once, few, many or a size class.

>TRBD1|TRBJ2-4|.|TRBV6-4
CASSSDRGNIQYF
TGTGCCAGCAGCTCGGACAGGGGAAACATTCAGTACTTC
>.|TRBJ1-1|few|TRBV5-6
CASSLQGVNTEAFF
TGTGCCAGCAGCTTGCAAGGGGTCAACACTGAAGCTTTCTTT
>TRBD1|TRBJ2-4|few|TRBV5-6
CASSSWGGQGLGIQYF
TGTGCCAGCAGCTCGTGGGGGGGACAGGGATTGGGCATTCAGTACTTC
>TRBD2|TRBJ2-5|.|TRBV5-1
CASSLEPSGARETQYF
TGCGCCAGCAGCTTGGAGCCTAGCGGGGCCCGGGAGACCCAGTACTTC
>TRBD1|TRBJ2-3|few|TRBV30
CAWSDGDRDTDTQYF
TGTGCCTGGAGTGACGGGGACAGGGATACAGATACGCAGTATTTT
>.|TRBJ2-5|few|TRBV5-1
CASSWRTTQETQYF
TGCGCCAGCAGCTGGAGAACGACCCAAGAGACCCAGTACTTC
>TRBD1|TRBJ2-7|.|TRBV7-6
CASSSLGQSTYEQYF
TGTGCCAGCAGCTCCCTGGGACAGTCTACCTACGAGCAGTACTTC
>TRBD1|TRBJ1-2|.|TRBV4-1
CASSQEVATGGLPNYGYTF
TGCGCCAGCAGCCAAGAGGTGGCGACAGGGGGCCTACCTAACTATGGCTACACCTTC
>TRBD1|TRBJ1-1|.|TRBV2
CATRGVPGGDPRAFF
TGTGCCACCCGAGGGGTTCCAGGGGGAGATCCTAGGGCTTTCTTT
>TRBD1|TRBJ2-5|.|TRBV7-2
CASSWDRGPEETQYF
TGTGCCAGCAGCTGGGACAGGGGGCCAGAAGAGACCCAGTACTTC
>TRBD2|TRBJ2-3|few|TRBV29-1
CSALAGGPGDTQYF
TGCAGCGCACTAGCGGGGGGGCCGGGAGATACGCAGTATTTT
>.|TRBJ2-7|.|TRBV5-4
CASSLVGGEQYF
TGTGCCAGCAGCTTGGTAGGGGGTGAGCAGTACTTC
>.|TRBJ2-5|.|TRBV7-2
CASSRWTAQETQYF
TGTGCCAGCAGCCGTTGGACAGCTCAAGAGACCCAGTACTTC
>TRBD2|TRBJ2-1|many|TRBV4-1
CASSQSRLASGGNEQFF
TGCGCCAGCAGCCAATCTCGCTTGGCTAGCGGGGGAAATGAGCAGTTCTTC
>.|TRBJ1-3|few|TRBV14
CASSQRGGRTSGNTIYF
TGTGCCAGCAGCCAGAGAGGAGGACGTACCTCTGGAAACACCATATATTTT
>TRBD1|TRBJ2-5|.|TRBV28
CASSLLSRGKETQYF
TGTGCCAGCAGTTTATTATCCAGGGGGAAAGAGACCCAGTACTTC
>TRBD2|TRBJ2-5|.|TRBV5-4
CASSDLGGGGETQYF
TGTGCCAGCAGCGACTTGGGCGGGGGAGGTGAGACCCAGTACTTC
>.|TRBJ2-2|few|TRBV6-6
CASSPQEGRELFF
TGTGCCAGCAGTCCCCAGGAGGGTCGGGAGCTGTTTTTT
>.|TRBJ2-2|.|TRBV30
CAWDEGNTGELFF
TGTGCCTGGGATGAGGGGAACACCGGGGAGCTGTTTTTT
>TRBD2|TRBJ2-5|few|TRBV4-2
CASSQALAGGGETQYF
TGTGCCAGCAGCCAGGCTTTAGCGGGGGGGGGAGAGACCCAGTACTTC
>.|TRBJ1-4|few|TRBV30
CAWSRGTVLNEKLFF
TGTGCCTGGAGTCGCGGGACGGTGCTTAATGAAAAACTGTTTTTT
>.|TRBJ2-2|many|TRBV7-9
CASRSVNTGELFF
TGTGCCAGCAGATCCGTAAACACCGGGGAGCTGTTTTTT
>.|TRBJ1-2|few|TRBV5-4
CASSPTPGGYTF
TGTGCCAGCAGCCCAACCCCGGGTGGCTACACCTTC
>TRBD2|TRBJ2-3|many|TRBV7-9
CASSPTSGGANTQYF
TGTGCCAGCAGCCCGACTAGCGGGGGGGCCAATACGCAGTATTTT
>.|TRBJ1-1|.|TRBV14
CASSRARGFGVTEAFF
TGTGCCAGCAGCAGAGCCCGGGGTTTCGGGGTCACTGAAGCTTTCTTT
>TRBD1|TRBJ1-2|few|TRBV30
CAWSSRQGRGYTF
TGTGCCTGGAGTTCCCGACAGGGCCGGGGCTACACCTTC
>.|TRBJ2-1|.|TRBV11-3
CASSLDRVSEQFF
TGTGCCAGCAGCTTAGATCGGGTGAGTGAGCAGTTCTTC
>.|TRBJ2-5|.|TRBV6-5
CASNPDRLRETQYF
TGTGCCAGCAACCCCGACAGGCTGAGGGAGACCCAGTACTTC
>TRBD1|TRBJ1-6|few|TRBV6-5
CASSSTGTAHSPLHF
TGTGCCAGCAGCTCAACCGGGACAGCCCATTCACCCCTCCACTTT
>.|TRBJ2-1|.|TRBV7-2
CASSLDLAQLFNEQFF
TGTGCCAGCAGCTTGGATTTAGCCCAACTCTTCAATGAGCAGTTCTTC